The rows below give T cell receptor beta chains drawn from one sample of a study of blood T cell repertoires in COVID-19. Clones were sequenced by immunoSEQ multiplex PCR, and TCRdb holds only the in-frame ones, with some missing. The table shows more than 65,000 clones, with approximately 82% occurring only once. The sequencing input was peripheral blood. The receptors shown here come from a woman of 80 years or more with acute or convalescent COVID-19. Each CDR3 is given with its conserved first and last residue.

V gene,CDR3 protein
TRBV5-1,CASSLERIGGHPSYNEQFF
TRBV5-6,CASSLGQTHLKAFF
TRBV11-2,CASSLDPDSSTNEKLFF
TRBV6-1,CASSDEQGYEKLFF
TRBV5-8,CASSLEFYSYNEQFF
TRBV12-3/TRBV12-4,CASGQAIYNEQFF
TRBV5-6,CASSRGTGIAIEQYF
TRBV11-2,CASSLVRQGLRKFEDTQYF
TRBV5-1,CASSPASGQGASGYTF
TRBV6-5,CASRLGGANTEAFF
TRBV28,CASSPSGSHEQYF
TRBV5-1,CASSSQSTNYGYTF
TRBV11-2,CASSRLAGSYNEQFF
TRBV11-2,CASSSLQGPSNQPQHF
TRBV24-1,CATSDSPGGGRGNTIYF
TRBV4-1,CASSQGPSGGETQYF
TRBV5-6,CASSLDGNSWQETQYF
TRBV19,CASSYLQGGEKLFF
TRBV29-1,CSVEGYGLAGFSTDTQYF
TRBV15,CATSRDDRDQPQHF
TRBV7-2,CASSLFKGLSVYTF
TRBV14,CASSQDRTAYGYTF
TRBV24-1,CATSDSGLQGYTDTQYF
TRBV14,CASSQLTDTQYF
TRBV6-5,CASSSRDRWAYGYTF
TRBV30,CAWSVRQGDSPLHF
TRBV5-1,CASQTINAGYTEAFF
TRBV5-1,CASSLAHGASPYEQYF
TRBV5-6,CASSLGPGVTQNGYTF
TRBV2,CASSGIKRGGTGELFF
TRBV30,CACRTGDNSPLHF
TRBV6-5,CASSYLWGGSGETQYF
TRBV6-5,CASSYSQGAANTEAFF
TRBV6-1,CASSEALAGYEAFF
TRBV28,CASRYRTDTQYF
TRBV11-2,CASSDPRNRVRETQYF
TRBV5-1,CASSWGPDRAVTGELFF
TRBV5-6,CASSFRRQGEQPQHF
TRBV21-1,CASSKEGLRGGGEQFF
TRBV23-1,CASPYDRASEAFF
TRBV19,CASSITGVSYEQYF